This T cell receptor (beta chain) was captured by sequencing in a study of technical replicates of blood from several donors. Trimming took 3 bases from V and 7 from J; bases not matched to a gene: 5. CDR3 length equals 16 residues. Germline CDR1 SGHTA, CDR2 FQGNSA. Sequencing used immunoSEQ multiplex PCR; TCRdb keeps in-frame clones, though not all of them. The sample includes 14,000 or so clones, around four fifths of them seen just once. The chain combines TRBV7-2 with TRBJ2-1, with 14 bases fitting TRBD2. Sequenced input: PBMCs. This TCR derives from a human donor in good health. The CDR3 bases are TGTGCCAGCAGCTTCGGGACTAGCGGGAGTTGGAATGAGCAGTTCTTC. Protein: CASSFGTSGSWNEQFF.